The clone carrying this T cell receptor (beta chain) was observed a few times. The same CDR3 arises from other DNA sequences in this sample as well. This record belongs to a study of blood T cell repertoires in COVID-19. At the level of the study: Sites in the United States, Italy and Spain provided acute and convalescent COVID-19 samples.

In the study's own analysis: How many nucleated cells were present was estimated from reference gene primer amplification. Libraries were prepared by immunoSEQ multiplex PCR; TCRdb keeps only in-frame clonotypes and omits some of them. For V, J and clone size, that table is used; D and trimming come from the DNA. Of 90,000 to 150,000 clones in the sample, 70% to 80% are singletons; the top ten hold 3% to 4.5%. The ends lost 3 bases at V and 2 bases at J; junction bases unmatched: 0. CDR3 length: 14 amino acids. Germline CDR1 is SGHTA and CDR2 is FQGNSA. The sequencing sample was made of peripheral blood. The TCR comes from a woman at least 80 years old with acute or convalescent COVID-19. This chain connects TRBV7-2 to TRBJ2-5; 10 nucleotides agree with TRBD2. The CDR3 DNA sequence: TGTGCCAGCAGCTTGACTAGCGGGCAAGAGACCCAGTACTTC. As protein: CASSLTSGQETQYF.